The T cell receptor beta chain described here comes from a study of cytomegalovirus exposure and HLA in healthy donors. The germline V and J ends were trimmed by 5 bases and 7 bases, with 12 bases remaining between them. From germline, CDR1 is SGHTA and CDR2 FQGTGA. This CDR3 has 13 amino acids. Study-wide results and caveats: The majority of TCR sequences were rare, yet some public TCRs appeared in many donors. More clonal expansion characterized HLA-associated TCR beta chains than equally common others in a later analysis.

In the case of this clone: Its antigen is unknown.

The study ran its PCR with 60 Vbeta and 13 Jbeta primers. As handled by the study authors: Later work found tens of millions of unique TCR beta chains, with roughly 11 million shared. Clones were sequenced by immunoSEQ multiplex PCR, and TCRdb holds only the in-frame ones, with some missing. Clonal size and the V and J genes are those of that table, whereas D and trimming came from the DNA. Among over 150,000 clones listed, approximately 80% were seen once. V and J are TRBV7-3 and TRBJ2-1; D perhaps matches TRBD1 (6 bases). The receptor was isolated from a man aged 25 to 40 in good health and CMV-seropositive. Sequencing input: PBMCs. CDR3: CASSPQGLNEQFF. The CDR3 coding sequence is TGTGCCAGCAGCCCGCAGGGGTTGAATGAGCAGTTCTTC.